This T cell receptor (beta chain) was captured by sequencing in a study of T-cell reconstitution after alpha-beta-depleted transplantation in children listed by TCRdb under 2016. Some background on the complete study: T-cell immune reconstitution after TCRalphabeta/CD19-depleted allogeneic hematopoietic cell transplantation in children was quantitatively tracked in the study by means of TCR repertoire profiling.

Explained via the paper, the treatment or condition label denotes: allogeneic hematopoietic cell transplantation with graft depleted of TCRalphabeta T cells and CD19 B cells. The children who served as transplant recipients had been given grafts of TCRalphabeta/CD19-depleted allogeneic hematopoietic cells. The germline V gene specifies SGHVS as CDR1 and FQNEAQ as CDR2. From cysteine to phenylalanine, the CDR3 is 16 amino acids long. The sequence is cut down to CDR3 DNA, 48 bases in frame from base 1. Here V drops 5 bases and J drops 7 bases, and the junction holds 12 bases not matched to any gene. A word on this clonotype: Its antigen specificity is not known. Base qualities are not recorded, but no much larger clone differs from it by a single base.

The method was PCR. The instrument was an Illumina HiSeq 2500. To normalize quantification of the TCRbeta repertoire, the TCR libraries were built with molecular barcoding that relied on unique molecular identifiers. TCRdb reprocessing: public reads trimmed at Q25 with fastp, clones called with MiXCR, in-frame beta chains kept. A single entry per CDR3 protein holds the most common genes and DNA from its merged rows. The sample data list 350,000 to 500,000 distinct CDR3 sequences, and roughly 43% of these were observed just once. Under 35% of the sample is held by the ten biggest clonotypes. The paper as a whole reports these results and caveats: The apparently early alphabetaT-cell count recovery about two months after transplant was reportedly dependent on only several hundred rapidly expanded clones derived from non-depleted graft cells. The frequencies of hyperexpanded clones fell over the following months, and after one year, T-cell counts and TCRbeta diversity were mostly attributed to newly produced T cells. In some patients, high TCRbeta diversity at day 60 was attributed to recipient T cells and intrathymic progenitors that had survived conditioning.

The receptor was derived from a girl aged 2-10 years with aplastic anemia, due to receive a stem cell transplant. The chain joins TRBV7-8 to TRBJ2-1; the junction holds 9 bases that match TRBD2. This specimen was PBMCs, taken before TCRalphabeta/CD19-depleted stem cell transplant. The bases read TGTGCCAGCAGCAAGGGTGGGATAGCGGGAGTAAATGAGCAGTTCTTC. Translated, it reads CASSKGGIAGVNEQFF. The CDR3 plus the reference TRBV7-8 and TRBJ2-1 genes for the other parts give the full variable domain: GAGVSQSPRYKVAKRGQDVALRCDPISGHVSLFWYQQALGQGPEFLTYFQNEAQLDKSGLPSDRFFAERPEGSVSTLKIQRTQQEDSAVYLCASSKGGIAGVNEQFFGPGTRLTVL.